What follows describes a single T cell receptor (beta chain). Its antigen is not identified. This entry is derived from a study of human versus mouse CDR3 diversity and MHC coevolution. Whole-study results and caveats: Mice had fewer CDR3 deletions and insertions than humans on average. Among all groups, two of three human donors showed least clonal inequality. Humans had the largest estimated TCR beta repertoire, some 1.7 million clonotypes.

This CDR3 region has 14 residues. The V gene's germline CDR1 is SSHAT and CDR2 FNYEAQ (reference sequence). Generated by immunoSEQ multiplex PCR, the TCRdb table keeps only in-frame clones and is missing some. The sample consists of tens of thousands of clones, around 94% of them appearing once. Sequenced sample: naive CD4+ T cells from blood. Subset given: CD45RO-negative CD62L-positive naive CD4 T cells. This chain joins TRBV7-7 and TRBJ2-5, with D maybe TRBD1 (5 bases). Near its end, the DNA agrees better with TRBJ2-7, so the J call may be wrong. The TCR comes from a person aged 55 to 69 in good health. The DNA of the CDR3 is TGTGCCAGCAGCCCCCGCCAAGGGGTGAACGAGCAGTACTTC. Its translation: CASSPRQGVNEQYF.